These T cell receptor beta chains were read from a single sample in a study of human T cells and chemical hapten exposure. MiXCR, applied by TCRdb to the RACE reads, yields one record per CDR3 protein. The data contain around 350,000 distinct CDR3 sequences, about 5.4% of them singletons. Material: whole blood, obtained in connection with sensitization to the hapten diphenylcyclopropenone (DPC). These receptors came from a woman aged 18-30 years with alopecia areata. Some clones in this sample may be carry-over from other donors' samples. CDR3s include the opening cysteine and the closing phenylalanine or tryptophan. A D gene is named only where the DNA matches it firmly. The listing skips clone size in some rows; elsewhere it reads once, few, many or a size class.

d_gene	v_gene	j_gene	abundance	CDR3nt	CDR3aa
TRBD2	TRBV5-4	TRBJ2-7	-	TGTGCCAGCAGCACCCCCCGCGGGGGGGCCTTCTACGAGCAGTACTTC	CASSTPRGGAFYEQYF
-	TRBV18	TRBJ1-4	many	TGTGCCAGCTCACGGCGCGTATCAGGGGACGAAAAACTGTTTTTT	CASSRRVSGDEKLFF
-	TRBV29-1	TRBJ2-5	many	TGCAGCGTTGAGAGGTCGGGGCCCCAAGAGACCCAGTACTTC	CSVERSGPQETQYF
TRBD2	TRBV19	TRBJ2-1	-	TGTGCCAGTAGTATAGAGGTTGGGCGGGGGGACCACAATGAGCAGTTCTTC	CASSIEVGRGDHNEQFF
-	TRBV18	TRBJ2-1	-	TGTGCCAGCTCATGGGGGGCTGGGAATGAGCAGTTCTTC	CASSWGAGNEQFF
-	TRBV24-1	TRBJ2-7	few	TGTGCCACCAGTGATTTGGACCGGGACCTAGGCCCCTACGAGCAGTACTTC	CATSDLDRDLGPYEQYF
-	TRBV25-1	TRBJ1-2	few	TGTGCCAGCACTCAGTCTGGCCGTTATGGCTACACCTTC	CASTQSGRYGYTF
-	TRBV28	TRBJ2-7	-	TGTGCCAGCAGTTTACCCGGGTCACGGGCTGGCGAGCAGTACTTC	CASSLPGSRAGEQYF
TRBD1	TRBV6-6	TRBJ1-2	many	TGTGCCAGCAAGTCGGTAGGACAGGGGACTAACTATGGCTACACCTTC	CASKSVGQGTNYGYTF
-	TRBV12-3/TRBV12-4	TRBJ1-5	many	TGTGCCAGCAGTCTACAGTATAGCAATCAGCCCCAGCATTTT	CASSLQYSNQPQHF
-	TRBV20-1	TRBJ1-2	few	TGCAGTGCTACCCAAACTACAGGGACTGGCTACACCTTC	CSATQTTGTGYTF
-	TRBV14	TRBJ1-1	many	TGTGCCAGCAGCTCTTGGGGCTTGAACACTGAAGCTTTCTTT	CASSSWGLNTEAFF
-	TRBV4-2	TRBJ2-1	few	TGTGCCAGCAGCCAAGATGCCGGCGGGGGCTTCAATGAGCAGTTCTTC	CASSQDAGGGFNEQFF
TRBD1	TRBV15	TRBJ2-5	-	TGTGCCACCAGCAGAAAAGGAACAGGGGAAGAGACCCAGTACTTC	CATSRKGTGEETQYF
-	TRBV11-3	TRBJ2-6	-	TGTGCCAGCAGCCCAGATCCGGGATCCGCAATGACTTTC	CASSPDPGSAMTF
-	TRBV4-2	TRBJ2-1	-	TGTGCCAGCAGCCAAGAGACAATCCAGGGAACGGCTTACAATGAGCAGTTCTTC	CASSQETIQGTAYNEQFF
-	TRBV20-1	TRBJ2-7	few	TGCAGTGCTAGAAGCATGACCGGGACCAGGGCCTACGAGCAGTACTTC	CSARSMTGTRAYEQYF
TRBD1	TRBV4-1	TRBJ1-2	-	TGCGCCAGCAGCCAAGAGGGACAGCTCTATGGCTACACCTTC	CASSQEGQLYGYTF
-	TRBV11-3	TRBJ2-1	many	TGTGCCAGCAGGTTAGACCTTGCCGGTGAGCAGTTCTTC	CASRLDLAGEQFF
TRBD2	TRBV7-2	TRBJ2-5	-	TGTGCCAGCAGCTTGGGACTGACTAGCGAGACCCAGTACTTC	CASSLGLTSETQYF
-	TRBV29-1	TRBJ1-2	-	TGCAGCGTTGAAAGACCGGGACAAGAGTATGGCTACACCTTC	CSVERPGQEYGYTF
-	TRBV6-6	TRBJ2-7	-	TGTGCCAGCAGCCTCCCGGGCAGGCGGGAGCAGTACTTC	CASSLPGRREQYF
TRBD1	TRBV6-2/TRBV6-3	TRBJ2-3	many	TGTGCCAGCAGTCGGGACAGGGACGGCACAGATACGCAGTATTTT	CASSRDRDGTDTQYF
-	TRBV29-1	TRBJ1-1	many	TGCAGCGTTGAGGGCAGGGTCAACACTGAAGCTTTCTTT	CSVEGRVNTEAFF
-	TRBV28	TRBJ2-4	few	TGTGCCACCAGGCCCGGACGGGTCTCCCAAGCCAAAAACATTCAGTACTTC	CATRPGRVSQAKNIQYF
TRBD1	TRBV5-1	TRBJ2-7	few	TGCGCCAGCAGCGAGAGCGGACAGGGATCTATGGACTTC	CASSESGQGSMDF